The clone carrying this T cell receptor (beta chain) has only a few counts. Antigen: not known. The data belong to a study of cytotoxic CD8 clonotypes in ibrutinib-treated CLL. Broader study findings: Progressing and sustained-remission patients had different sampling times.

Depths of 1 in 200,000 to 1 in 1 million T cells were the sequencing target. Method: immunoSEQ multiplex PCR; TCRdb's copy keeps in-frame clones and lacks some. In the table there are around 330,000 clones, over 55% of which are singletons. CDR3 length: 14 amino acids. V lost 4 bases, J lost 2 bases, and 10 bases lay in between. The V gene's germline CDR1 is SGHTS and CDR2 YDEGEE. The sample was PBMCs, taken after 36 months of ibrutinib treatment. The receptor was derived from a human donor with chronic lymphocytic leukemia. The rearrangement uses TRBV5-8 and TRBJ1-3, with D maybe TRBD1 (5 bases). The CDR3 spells CASSPEGPGNTIYF. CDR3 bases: TGTGCCAGCAGCCCCGAGGGGCCTGGAAACACCATATATTTT.